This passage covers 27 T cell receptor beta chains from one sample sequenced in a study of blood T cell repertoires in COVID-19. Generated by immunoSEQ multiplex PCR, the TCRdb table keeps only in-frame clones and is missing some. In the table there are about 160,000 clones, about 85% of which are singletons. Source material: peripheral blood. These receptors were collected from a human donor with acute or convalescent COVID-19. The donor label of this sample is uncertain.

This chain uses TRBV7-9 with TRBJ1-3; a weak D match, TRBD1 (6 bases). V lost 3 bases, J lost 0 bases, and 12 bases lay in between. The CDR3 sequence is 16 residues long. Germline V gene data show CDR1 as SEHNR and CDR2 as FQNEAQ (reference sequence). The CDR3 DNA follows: TGTGCCAGCAGCTTTGGTAGGACAGCCTCTGGAAACACCATATATTTT. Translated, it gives CASSFGRTASGNTIYF.

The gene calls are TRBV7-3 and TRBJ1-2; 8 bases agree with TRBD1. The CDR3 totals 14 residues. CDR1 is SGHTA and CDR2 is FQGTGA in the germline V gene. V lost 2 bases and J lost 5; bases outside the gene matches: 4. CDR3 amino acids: CASSLDRGEYGYTF. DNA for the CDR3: TGTGCCAGCAGCTTAGACAGGGGTGAATATGGCTACACCTTC.

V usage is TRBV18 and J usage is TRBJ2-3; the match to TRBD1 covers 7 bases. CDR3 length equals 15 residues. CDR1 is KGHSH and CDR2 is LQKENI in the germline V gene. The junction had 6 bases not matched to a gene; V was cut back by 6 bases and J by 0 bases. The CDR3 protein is CASSPDRVSTDTQYF. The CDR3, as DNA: TGTGCCAGCTCCCCCGACAGGGTAAGCACAGATACGCAGTATTTT.

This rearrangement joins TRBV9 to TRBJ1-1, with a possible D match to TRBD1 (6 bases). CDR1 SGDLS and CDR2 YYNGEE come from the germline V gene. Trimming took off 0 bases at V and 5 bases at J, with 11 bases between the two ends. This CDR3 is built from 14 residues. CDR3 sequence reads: CASSVEGGRTEAFF. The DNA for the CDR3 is TGTGCCAGCAGCGTAGAGGGGGGGAGGACTGAAGCTTTCTTT.

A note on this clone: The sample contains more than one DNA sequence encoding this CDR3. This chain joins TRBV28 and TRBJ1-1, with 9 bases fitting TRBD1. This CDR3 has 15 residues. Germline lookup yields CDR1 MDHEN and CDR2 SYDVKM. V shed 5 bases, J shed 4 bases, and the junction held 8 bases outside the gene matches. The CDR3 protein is CASSLNRGRSTEAFF. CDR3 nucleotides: TGTGCCAGCAGTCTCAACAGGGGGCGGAGCACTGAAGCTTTCTTT.

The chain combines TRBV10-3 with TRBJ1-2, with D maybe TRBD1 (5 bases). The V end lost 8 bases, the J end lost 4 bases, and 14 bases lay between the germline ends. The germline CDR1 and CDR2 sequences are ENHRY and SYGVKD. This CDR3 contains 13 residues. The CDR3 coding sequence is TGTGCCATCGGTCGGGGGGGTAGCTATGGCTACACCTTC. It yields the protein CAIGRGGSYGYTF.

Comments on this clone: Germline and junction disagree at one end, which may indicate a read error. The CDR3 DNA sequence: TGTGCCTGCAGGGAACGGAACACTGAAGCTTTCTTT. It codes for CACRERNTEAFF. The chain couples TRBV2 to TRBJ1-1; weak D call: TRBD1 (5 bases). The CDR3 extends over 12 amino acids. In germline, CDR1 is SNHLY, CDR2 FYNNEI.

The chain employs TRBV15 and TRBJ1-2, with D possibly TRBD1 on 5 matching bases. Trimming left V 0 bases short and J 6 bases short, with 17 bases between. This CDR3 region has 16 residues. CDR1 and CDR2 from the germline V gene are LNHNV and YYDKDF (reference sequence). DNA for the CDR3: TGTGCCACCAGCAGAGATTCGGCAGGGAGGTCCCATGGCTACACCTTC. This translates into CATSRDSAGRSHGYTF. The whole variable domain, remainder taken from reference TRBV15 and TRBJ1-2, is DAMVIQNPRYQVTQFGKPVTLSCSQTLNHNVMYWYQQKSSQAPKLLFHYYDKDFNNEADTPDNFQSRRPNTSFCFLDIRSPGLGDTAMYLCATSRDSAGRSHGYTFGSGTRLTVV.

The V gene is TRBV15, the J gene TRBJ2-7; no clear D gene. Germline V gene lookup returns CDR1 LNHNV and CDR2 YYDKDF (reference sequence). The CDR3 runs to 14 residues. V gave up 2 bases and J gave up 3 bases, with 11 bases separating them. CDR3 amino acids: CATSRPGGFYEQYF. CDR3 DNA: TGTGCCACCAGCAGACCAGGTGGCTTCTACGAGCAGTACTTC.

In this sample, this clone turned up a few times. The CDR3 loop is CAWGQGSYEQYF. The DNA for the CDR3 is TGTGCCTGGGGACAGGGGAGTTACGAGCAGTACTTC. This chain links TRBV30 with TRBJ2-7; 9 bases agree with TRBD1. From germline, CDR1 is GTSNPN and CDR2 SVGIG (reference sequence). The junction had 3 bases not matched to a gene; V was cut back by 5 bases and J by 4 bases. CDR3 length: 12 amino acids.

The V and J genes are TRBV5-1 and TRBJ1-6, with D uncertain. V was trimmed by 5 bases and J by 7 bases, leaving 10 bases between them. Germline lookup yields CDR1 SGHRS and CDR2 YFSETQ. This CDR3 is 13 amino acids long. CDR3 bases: TGCGCCAGCAGTAGTGAAAAAAATTCACCCCTCCACTTT. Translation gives CASSSEKNSPLHF.

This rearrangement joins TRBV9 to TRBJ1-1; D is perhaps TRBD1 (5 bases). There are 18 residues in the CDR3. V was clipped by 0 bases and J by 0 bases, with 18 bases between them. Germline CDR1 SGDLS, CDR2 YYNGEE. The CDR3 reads CASSVGFRGKGMNTEAFF. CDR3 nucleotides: TGTGCCAGCAGCGTAGGGTTCCGGGGGAAAGGGATGAACACTGAAGCTTTCTTT.

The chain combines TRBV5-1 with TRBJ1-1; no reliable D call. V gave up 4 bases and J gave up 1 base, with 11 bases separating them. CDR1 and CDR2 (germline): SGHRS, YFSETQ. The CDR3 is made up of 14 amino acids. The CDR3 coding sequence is TGCGCCAGCAGCGTAATAACACCGAACACTGAAGCTTTCTTT. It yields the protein CASSVITPNTEAFF.

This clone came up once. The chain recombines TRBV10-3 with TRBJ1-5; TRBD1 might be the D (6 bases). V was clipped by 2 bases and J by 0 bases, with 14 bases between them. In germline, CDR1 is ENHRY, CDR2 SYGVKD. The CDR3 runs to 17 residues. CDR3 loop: CAISEGGGWYSNQPQHF. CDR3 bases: TGTGCCATCAGTGAGGGTGGGGGCTGGTATAGCAATCAGCCCCAGCATTTT.

The DNA for the CDR3 is TGTGCCAGCAGCTTCTCGGGTCAGGGTTTGTTTTTT. Translation gives CASSFSGQGLFF. The chain combines TRBV11-2 with TRBJ1-4; perhaps TRBD1 as D (5 bases). V was pared by 3 bases and J by 15 bases, with 14 bases between. This CDR3 spans 12 amino acids. Germline V gives CDR1 SGHAT, CDR2 FQNNGV. The whole variable domain, remainder taken from reference TRBV11-2 and TRBJ1-4, is EAGVAQSPRYKIIEKRQSVAFWCNPISGHATLYWYQQILGQGPKLLIQFQNNGVVDDSQLPKDRFSAERLKGVDSTLKIQPAKLEDSAVYLCASSFSGQGLFFGSGTQLSVL.

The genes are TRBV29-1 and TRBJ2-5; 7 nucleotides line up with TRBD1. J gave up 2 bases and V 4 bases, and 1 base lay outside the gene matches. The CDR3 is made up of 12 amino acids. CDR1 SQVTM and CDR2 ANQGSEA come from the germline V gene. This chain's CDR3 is CSVGQGQETQYF. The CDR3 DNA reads TGCAGCGTTGGACAGGGACAAGAGACCCAGTACTTC.

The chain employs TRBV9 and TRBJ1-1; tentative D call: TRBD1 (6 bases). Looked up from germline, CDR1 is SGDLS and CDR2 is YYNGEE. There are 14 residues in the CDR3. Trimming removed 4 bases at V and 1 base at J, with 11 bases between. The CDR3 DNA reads TGTGCCAGCAGCTTGCAGGGGAGGAACACTGAAGCTTTCTTT. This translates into CASSLQGRNTEAFF.

CDR3 nucleotides: TGTGCCAGTAGCAGGGAGGGGACCTCTGGAAACACCATATATTTT. It specifies CASSREGTSGNTIYF. The rearrangement uses TRBV2 and TRBJ1-3; TRBD1 is a possible D gene (5 bases). V gave up 9 bases and J gave up 0 bases, with 15 bases separating them. CDR3 length: 15 residues. The germline CDR1 and CDR2 sequences are SNHLY and FYNNEI.

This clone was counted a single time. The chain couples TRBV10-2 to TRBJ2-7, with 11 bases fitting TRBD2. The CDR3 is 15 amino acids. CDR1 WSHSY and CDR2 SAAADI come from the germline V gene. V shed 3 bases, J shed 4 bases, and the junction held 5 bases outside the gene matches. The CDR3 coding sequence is TGCGCCAGCAGTGAATCTAGCGGGGGGAGATACGAGCAGTACTTC. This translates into CASSESSGGRYEQYF.

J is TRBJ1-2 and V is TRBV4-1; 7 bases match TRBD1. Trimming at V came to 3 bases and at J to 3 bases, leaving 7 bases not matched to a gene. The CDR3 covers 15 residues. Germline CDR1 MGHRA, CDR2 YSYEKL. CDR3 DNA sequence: TGCGCCAGCAGCCATACTACTACAGGGGACTATGGCTACACCTTC. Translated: CASSHTTTGDYGYTF.

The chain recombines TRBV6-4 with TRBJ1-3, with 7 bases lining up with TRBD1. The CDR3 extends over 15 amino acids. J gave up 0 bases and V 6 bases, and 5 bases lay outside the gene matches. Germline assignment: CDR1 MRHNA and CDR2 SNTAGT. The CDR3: CASRGGVFSGNTIYF. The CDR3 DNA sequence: TGTGCCAGCAGAGGGGGCGTCTTCTCTGGAAACACCATATATTTT.

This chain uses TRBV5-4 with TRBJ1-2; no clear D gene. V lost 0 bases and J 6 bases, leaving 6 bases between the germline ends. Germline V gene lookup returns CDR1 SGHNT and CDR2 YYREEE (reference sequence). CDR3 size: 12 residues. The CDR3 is CASSLGGDGYTF. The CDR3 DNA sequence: TGTGCCAGCAGCTTGGGCGGGGATGGCTACACCTTC.

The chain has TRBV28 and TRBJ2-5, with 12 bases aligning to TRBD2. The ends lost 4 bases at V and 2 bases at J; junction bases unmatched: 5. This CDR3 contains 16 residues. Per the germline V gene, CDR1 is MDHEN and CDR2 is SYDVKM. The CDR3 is CASSSTGLAGQETQYF. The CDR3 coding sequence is TGTGCCAGCAGTTCGACCGGACTAGCGGGGCAAGAGACCCAGTACTTC.

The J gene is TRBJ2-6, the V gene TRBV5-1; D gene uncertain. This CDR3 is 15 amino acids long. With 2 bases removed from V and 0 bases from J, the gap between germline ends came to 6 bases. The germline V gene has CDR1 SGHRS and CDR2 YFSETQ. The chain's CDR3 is CASSFGSSGANVLTF. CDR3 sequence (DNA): TGCGCCAGCAGCTTCGGTAGCTCTGGGGCCAACGTCCTGACTTTC.

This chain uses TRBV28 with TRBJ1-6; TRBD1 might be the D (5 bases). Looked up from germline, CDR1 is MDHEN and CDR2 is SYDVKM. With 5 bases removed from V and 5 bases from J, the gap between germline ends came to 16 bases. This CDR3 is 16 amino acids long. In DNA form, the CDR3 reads TGTGCCAGCAGTCTTGGGGGGAGTCCCAATAATTCACCCCTCCACTTT. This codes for CASSLGGSPNNSPLHF.

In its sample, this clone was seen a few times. DNA of the CDR3: TGTGCCAGCAGATCTAGTTTTGGTGAGCAGTTCTTC. It specifies CASRSSFGEQFF. The chain combines TRBV25-1 with TRBJ2-1, with D unresolved. Germline V gene sequence: CDR1 MGHDK, CDR2 SYGVNS. V dropped 6 bases and J dropped 9 bases, with 12 bases sitting between them. CDR3 length equals 12 residues.

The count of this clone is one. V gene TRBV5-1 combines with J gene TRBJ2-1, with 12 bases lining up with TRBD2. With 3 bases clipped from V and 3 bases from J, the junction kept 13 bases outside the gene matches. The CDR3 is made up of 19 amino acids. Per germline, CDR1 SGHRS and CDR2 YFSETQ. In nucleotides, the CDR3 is TGCGCCAGCAGCTCGGGGCGAGGACTAGCGGGGATATTCTACAATGAGCAGTTCTTC. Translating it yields CASSSGRGLAGIFYNEQFF.